This record covers a single T cell receptor (beta chain). This specimen comes from a study of T cells in Graves' hyperthyroidism and ophthalmopathy. Clinical symptoms, serum thyroxine, TRAb, thyroid ultrasound and orbital computed tomography established diagnosis. Authors of the study amplified TCR beta CDR3 regions from RNA transcripts. First-round RT-PCR with HTBI primers amplified the TCR CDR3 region. TCRdb processed the multiplex PCR reads anew with MiXCR; each CDR3 protein has one entry. The sample has about 640,000 distinct CDR3 sequences, under 25% seen once. This receptor was obtained from a young man with Graves' ophthalmopathy. The sequenced sample was blood.

In nucleotides, the CDR3 is TGTGCCACCAGTGATTTGGGGCGGGGAACGAACACTGAAGCTTTCTTT. Translation gives CATSDLGRGTNTEAFF. The chain links TRBV24-1 to TRBJ1-1; D uncertain. The germline V gene has CDR1 KGHDR and CDR2 SFDVKD. The V end was cut by 0 bases, the J end by 1 base, with 11 bases between. CDR3 length: 16 residues.